This T cell receptor beta chain was profiled in a study of T-cell reconstitution after alpha-beta-depleted transplantation in children. This clonotype appeared a few times. A library of TCRbeta sequences, prepared with unique molecular identifiers, was generated. TCRdb redid the calling of the PCR reads with MiXCR, one entry per CDR3 protein. The sample comprises 450,000 to 600,000 distinct CDR3 sequences, around 20% of which are singletons, and 3.3% rests with the top ten. This receptor was taken from a human donor who donated a stem cell graft to a child with acute lymphoblastic leukemia. This material consisted of PBMCs from the stem cell graft donor, taken from the stem cell graft.

CDR3 bases: TGTGCCAGCAGTCCTCGACAGGCCAAAGTTTCCGAGCAGTACTTC. This gives the protein CASSPRQAKVSEQYF. The V call is TRBV7-9, the J call TRBJ2-7; D might be TRBD1 (6 bases). The CDR3 is 15 amino acids. V lost 6 bases and J lost 6, with 21 bases in between. Germline lookup yields CDR1 SEHNR and CDR2 FQNEAQ (reference sequence).